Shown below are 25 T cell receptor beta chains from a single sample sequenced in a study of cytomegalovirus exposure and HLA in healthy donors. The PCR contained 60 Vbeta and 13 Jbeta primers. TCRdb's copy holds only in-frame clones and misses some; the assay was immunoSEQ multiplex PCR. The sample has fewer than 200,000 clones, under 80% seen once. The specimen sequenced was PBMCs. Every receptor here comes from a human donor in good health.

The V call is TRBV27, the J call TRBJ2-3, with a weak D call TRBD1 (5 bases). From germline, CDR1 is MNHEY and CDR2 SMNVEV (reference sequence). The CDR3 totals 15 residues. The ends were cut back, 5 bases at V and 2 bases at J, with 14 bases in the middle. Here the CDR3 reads CASSHDSYVTDTQYF. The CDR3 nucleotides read TGTGCCAGCAGTCACGACAGCTATGTCACAGATACGCAGTATTTT.

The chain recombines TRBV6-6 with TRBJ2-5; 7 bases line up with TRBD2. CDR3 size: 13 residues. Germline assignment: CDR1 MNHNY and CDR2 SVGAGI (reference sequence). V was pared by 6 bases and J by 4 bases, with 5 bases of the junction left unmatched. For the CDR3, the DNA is TGTGCCAGCAGGGTTGCGGGGGTAGAGACCCAGTACTTC. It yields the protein CASRVAGVETQYF.

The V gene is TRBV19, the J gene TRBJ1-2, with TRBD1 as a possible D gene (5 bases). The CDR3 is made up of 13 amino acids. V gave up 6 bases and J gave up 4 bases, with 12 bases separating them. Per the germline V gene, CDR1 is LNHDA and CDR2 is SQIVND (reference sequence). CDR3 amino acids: CASRDPTGYGYTF. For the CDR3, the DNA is TGTGCCAGTAGGGACCCTACAGGCTATGGCTACACCTTC.

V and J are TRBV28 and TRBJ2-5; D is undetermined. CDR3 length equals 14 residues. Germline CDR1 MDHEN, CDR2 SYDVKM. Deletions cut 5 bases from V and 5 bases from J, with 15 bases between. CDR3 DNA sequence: TGTGCCAGCAGTGCCCATTCGGGTCAGGAGACCCAGTACTTC. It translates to CASSAHSGQETQYF.

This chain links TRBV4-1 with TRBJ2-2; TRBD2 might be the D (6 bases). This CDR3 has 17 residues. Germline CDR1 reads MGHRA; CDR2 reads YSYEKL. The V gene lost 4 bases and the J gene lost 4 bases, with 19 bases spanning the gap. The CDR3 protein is CASSRGVAGRGTGELFF. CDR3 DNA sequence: TGCGCCAGCAGCCGGGGGGTCGCGGGGCGAGGCACCGGGGAGCTGTTTTTT.

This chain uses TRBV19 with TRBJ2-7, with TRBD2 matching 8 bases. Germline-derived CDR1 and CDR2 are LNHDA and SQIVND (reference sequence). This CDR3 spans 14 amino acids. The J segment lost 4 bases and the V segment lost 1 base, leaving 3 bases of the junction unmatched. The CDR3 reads CASSIAGGRYEQYF. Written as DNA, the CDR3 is TGTGCCAGTAGTATAGCGGGGGGGAGATACGAGCAGTACTTC.

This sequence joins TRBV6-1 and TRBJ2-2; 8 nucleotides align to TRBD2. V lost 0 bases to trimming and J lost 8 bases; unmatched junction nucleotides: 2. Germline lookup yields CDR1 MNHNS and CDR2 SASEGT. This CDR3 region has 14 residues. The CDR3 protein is CASSEARGAGELFF. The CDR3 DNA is TGTGCCAGCAGTGAAGCGCGGGGGGCGGGGGAGCTGTTTTTT.

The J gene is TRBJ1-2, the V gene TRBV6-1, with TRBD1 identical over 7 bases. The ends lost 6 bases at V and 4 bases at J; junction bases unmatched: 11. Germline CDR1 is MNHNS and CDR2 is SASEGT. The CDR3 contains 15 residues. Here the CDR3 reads CASSPTGRRLYGYTF. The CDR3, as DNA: TGTGCCAGCAGCCCGACAGGGAGGAGACTCTATGGCTACACCTTC.

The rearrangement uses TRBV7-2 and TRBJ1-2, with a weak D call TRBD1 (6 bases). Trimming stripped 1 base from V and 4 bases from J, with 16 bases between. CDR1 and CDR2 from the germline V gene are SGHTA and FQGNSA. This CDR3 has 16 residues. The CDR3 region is CASSLEGGAPSYGYTF. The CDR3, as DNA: TGTGCCAGCAGCTTAGAGGGGGGGGCGCCTTCCTATGGCTACACCTTC.

CDR3 region: CASSLGTMNTEAFF. CDR3 DNA sequence: TGTGCCAGCAGCTTGGGTACAATGAACACTGAAGCTTTCTTT. V is TRBV5-4 and J is TRBJ1-1; D gene unclear. Germline assignment: CDR1 SGHNT and CDR2 YYREEE (reference sequence). CDR3 length: 14 residues. The V end lost 0 bases, the J end lost 0 bases, and 6 bases lay between the germline ends.

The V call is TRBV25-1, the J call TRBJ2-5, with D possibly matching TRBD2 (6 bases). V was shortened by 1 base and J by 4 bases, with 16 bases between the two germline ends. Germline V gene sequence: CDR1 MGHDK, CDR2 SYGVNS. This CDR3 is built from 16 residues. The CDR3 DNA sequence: TGTGCCAGCAGTGAATTGGGCAGGGAGGTTGGAGAGACCCAGTACTTC. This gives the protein CASSELGREVGETQYF.

The CDR3 loop is CASSQVATGAGTEAFF. CDR3 sequence (DNA): TGCGCCAGCAGCCAAGTCGCGACAGGGGCGGGGACTGAAGCTTTCTTT. The rearrangement links TRBV4-1 to TRBJ1-1, with 8 bases identical to TRBD1. Trimming removed 1 base from V and 5 bases from J; junction bases left unmatched: 9. CDR3 size: 16 residues. Germline V gene data show CDR1 as MGHRA and CDR2 as YSYEKL.

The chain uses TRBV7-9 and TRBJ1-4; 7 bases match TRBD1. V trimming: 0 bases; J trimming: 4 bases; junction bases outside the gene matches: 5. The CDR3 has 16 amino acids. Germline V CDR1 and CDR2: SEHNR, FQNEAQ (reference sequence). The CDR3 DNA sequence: TGTGCCAGCAGCTTAGCGTACGGGACAGATAATGAAAAACTGTTTTTT. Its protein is CASSLAYGTDNEKLFF.

The CDR3 nucleotides are TGCGCCAGCAGCCTCCTGGACAGGGAAGAATCTGAAGCTTTCTTT. Translating gives CASSLLDREESEAFF. The rearrangement links TRBV5-1 to TRBJ1-1; 8 bases map to TRBD1. Germline lookup yields CDR1 SGHRS and CDR2 YFSETQ. V shed 4 bases and J 6 bases; nucleotides not matched to a gene: 11. CDR3 length equals 15 residues. Full variable domain (remainder filled in from reference TRBV5-1 and TRBJ1-1): KAGVTQTPRYLIKTRGQQVTLSCSPISGHRSVSWYQQTPGQGLQFLFEYFSETQRNKGNFPGRFSGRQFSNSRSEMNVSTLELGDSALYLCASSLLDREESEAFFGQGTRLTVV.

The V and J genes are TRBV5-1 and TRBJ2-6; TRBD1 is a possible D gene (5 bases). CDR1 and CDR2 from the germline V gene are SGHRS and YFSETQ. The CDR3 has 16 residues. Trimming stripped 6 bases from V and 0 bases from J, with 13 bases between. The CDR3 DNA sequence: TGCGCCAGCAATAGGGGTTATTCCTCTGGGGCCAACGTCCTGACTTTC. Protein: CASNRGYSSGANVLTF.

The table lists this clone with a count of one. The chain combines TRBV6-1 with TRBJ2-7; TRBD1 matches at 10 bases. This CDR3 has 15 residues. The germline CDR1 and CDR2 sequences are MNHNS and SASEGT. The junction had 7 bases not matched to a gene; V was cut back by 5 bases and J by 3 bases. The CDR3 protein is CASSLGGQGSYEQYF. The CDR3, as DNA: TGTGCCAGCAGTCTGGGGGGACAGGGGAGCTACGAGCAGTACTTC.

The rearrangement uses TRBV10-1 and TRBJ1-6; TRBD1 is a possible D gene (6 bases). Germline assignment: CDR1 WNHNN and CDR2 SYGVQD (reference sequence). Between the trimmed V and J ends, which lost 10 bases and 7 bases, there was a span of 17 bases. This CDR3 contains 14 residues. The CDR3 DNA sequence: TGCGCCACGGGCAGCACAGGGTGGAATTCACCCCTCCACTTT. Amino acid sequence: CATGSTGWNSPLHF.

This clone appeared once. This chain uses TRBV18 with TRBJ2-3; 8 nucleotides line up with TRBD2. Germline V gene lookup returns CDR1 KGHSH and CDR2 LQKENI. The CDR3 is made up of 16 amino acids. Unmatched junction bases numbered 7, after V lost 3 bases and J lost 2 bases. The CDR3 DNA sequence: TGTGCCAGCTCACCCCAGACTAGCGTGATCACAGATACGCAGTATTTT. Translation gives CASSPQTSVITDTQYF.

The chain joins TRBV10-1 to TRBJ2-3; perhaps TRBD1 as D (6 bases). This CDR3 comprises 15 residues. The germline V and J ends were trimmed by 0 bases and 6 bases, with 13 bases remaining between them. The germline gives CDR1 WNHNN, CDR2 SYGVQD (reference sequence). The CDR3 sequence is CASSESVGARDTQYF. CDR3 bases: TGCGCCAGCAGTGAGTCTGTGGGGGCTAGGGATACGCAGTATTTT.

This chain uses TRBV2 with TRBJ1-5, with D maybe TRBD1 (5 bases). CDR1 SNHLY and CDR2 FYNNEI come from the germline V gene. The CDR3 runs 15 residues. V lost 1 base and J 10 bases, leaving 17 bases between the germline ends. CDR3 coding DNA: TGTGCCAGCAGTGAAGGACAAGGGGCTGTGGCTCCCCAGCATTTT. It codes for CASSEGQGAVAPQHF.

CDR3 sequence: CASSYLGSLVRETQYF. The DNA for the CDR3 is TGTGCCAGCAGTTACCTGGGTAGCTTAGTTAGGGAGACCCAGTACTTC. The chain has TRBV6-5 and TRBJ2-5; no definite D call. CDR3 length: 16 amino acids. Deletions cut 2 bases from V and 5 bases from J, with 18 bases between. Germline lookup yields CDR1 MNHEY and CDR2 SVGAGI.

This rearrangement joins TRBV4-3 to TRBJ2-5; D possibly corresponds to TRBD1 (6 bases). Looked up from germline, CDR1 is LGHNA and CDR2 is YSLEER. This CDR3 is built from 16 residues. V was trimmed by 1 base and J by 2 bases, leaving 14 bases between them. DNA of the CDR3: TGCGCCAGCAGCCAAGGAGTGGCAGGGGAACAAGAGACCCAGTACTTC. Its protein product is CASSQGVAGEQETQYF.

This CDR3 is CASSYRGTQYF. DNA for the CDR3: TGTGCCAGCAGTTACCGGGGGACCCAGTACTTC. The chain uses TRBV6-5 and TRBJ2-5; D may be TRBD2 (5 bases). The CDR3 length is 11 residues. Germline CDR1 MNHEY, CDR2 SVGAGI. V was clipped by 2 bases and J by 7 bases, with 5 bases between them.

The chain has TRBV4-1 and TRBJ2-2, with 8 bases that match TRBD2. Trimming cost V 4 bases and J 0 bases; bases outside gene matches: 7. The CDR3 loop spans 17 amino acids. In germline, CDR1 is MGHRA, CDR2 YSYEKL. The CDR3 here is CASSRTPGLANTGELFF. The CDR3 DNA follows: TGCGCCAGCAGCCGCACACCGGGACTAGCGAACACCGGGGAGCTGTTTTTT.

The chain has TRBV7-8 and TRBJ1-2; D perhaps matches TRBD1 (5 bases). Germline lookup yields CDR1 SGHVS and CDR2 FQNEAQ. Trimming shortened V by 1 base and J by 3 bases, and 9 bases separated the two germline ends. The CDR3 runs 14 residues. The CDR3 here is CASSLDGADYGYTF. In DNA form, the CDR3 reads TGTGCCAGCAGCTTAGATGGGGCAGACTATGGCTACACCTTC.